These 14 T cell receptor beta chains share one sample of origin, sequenced in a study of shared clonotypes between healthy human individuals. Profiled with immunoSEQ multiplex PCR; TCRdb holds only in-frame clones, not every one. This table holds approximately 1,500,000 clones, approximately 96% found once. Sequencing was carried out using naive CD4+ T cells sorted from blood. Documented subset: CD45RA+ positively selected. These receptors came from a man under 40 in good health.

The chain joins TRBV7-2 to TRBJ2-1, with D possibly matching TRBD2 (5 bases). CDR3 size: 16 residues. Germline lookup yields CDR1 SGHTA and CDR2 FQGNSA. V shed 4 bases and J shed 2 bases, with 15 bases lying between them. The CDR3 nucleotides read TGTGCCAGCAGCTCCGGACTTTTTGCGGCCTACAATGAGCAGTTCTTC. Translated, it gives CASSSGLFAAYNEQFF.

The V call is TRBV27, the J call TRBJ2-5, with 14 bases fitting TRBD2. The J segment lost 2 bases and the V segment lost 3 bases, leaving 11 bases of the junction unmatched. The CDR3 length is 19 residues. Germline CDR1 is MNHEY and CDR2 is SMNVEV (reference sequence). Here the CDR3 DNA reads TGTGCCAGCAGTTTGATCTCTCCGGGACTAGCGGGGGCTCAAGAGACCCAGTACTTC. Translated: CASSLISPGLAGAQETQYF.

The chain couples TRBV18 to TRBJ2-5; the D gene could be TRBD1 or TRBD2 (5 bases each). This CDR3 spans 14 amino acids. Trimming removed 1 base from V and 4 bases from J, with 10 bases in between. In germline, CDR1 is KGHSH, CDR2 LQKENI. CDR3 residues: CASSPLGVPETQYF. The CDR3 DNA reads as TGTGCCAGCTCACCACTGGGGGTGCCAGAGACCCAGTACTTC. The whole variable domain, remainder taken from reference TRBV18 and TRBJ2-5, is NAGVMQNPRHLVRRRGQEARLRCSPMKGHSHVYWYRQLPEEGLKFMVYLQKENIIDESGMPKERFSAEFPKEGPSILRIQQVVRGDSAAYFCASSPLGVPETQYFGPGTRLLVL.

This chain connects TRBV19 to TRBJ2-1; 8 bases match TRBD2. Germline CDR1 reads LNHDA; CDR2 reads SQIVND (reference sequence). V shed 2 bases and J 7 bases; nucleotides not matched to a gene: 7. The CDR3 contains 15 residues. DNA for the CDR3: TGTGCCAGTAGTATATCTCTAGCGGGTCAGAATGAGCAGTTCTTC. It specifies CASSISLAGQNEQFF.

The rearrangement joins TRBV5-1 to TRBJ2-1, with TRBD1 matching 9 bases. Germline trimming cut 4 bases from V and 2 bases from J; bases unmatched to any gene: 4. CDR1 SGHRS and CDR2 YFSETQ come from the germline V gene. This CDR3 spans 15 amino acids. The CDR3 reads CASSQRDRAYNEQFF. The CDR3 DNA reads TGCGCCAGCAGCCAACGGGACAGGGCCTACAATGAGCAGTTCTTC.

This chain links TRBV7-9 with TRBJ2-2; the D gene is possibly TRBD2 (6 bases). The CDR3 contains 18 residues. Germline lookup yields CDR1 SEHNR and CDR2 FQNEAQ (reference sequence). V lost 5 bases and J 0 bases, leaving 19 bases between the germline ends. CDR3 nucleotide sequence: TGTGCCAGCAGCCCCCTCGGAGCGGGTGTGACGAACACCGGGGAGCTGTTTTTT. Protein product: CASSPLGAGVTNTGELFF. The full variable domain, rest sourced from reference TRBV7-9 and TRBJ2-2, is DTGVSQNPRHKITKRGQNVTFRCDPISEHNRLYWYRQTLGQGPEFLTYFQNEAQLEKSRLLSDRFSAERPKGSFSTLEIQRTEQGDSAMYLCASSPLGAGVTNTGELFFGEGSRLTVL.

Remarks on this clone: Other DNA variants within this sample encode the same CDR3. CDR3 sequence (DNA): TGCGCCAGCAGCTCGCACAGCACAGATACGCAGTATTTT. It encodes CASSSHSTDTQYF. The chain joins TRBV5-1 to TRBJ2-3; D remains ambiguous. The V and J ends lost 3 bases and 0 bases respectively, with 5 bases between them. The CDR3 spans 13 residues. The germline gives CDR1 SGHRS, CDR2 YFSETQ.

J is TRBJ2-3 and V is TRBV27; the D is unclear. This CDR3 spans 10 amino acids. V was cut by 6 bases and J by 11 bases, with 9 bases left in between. Germline V gives CDR1 MNHEY, CDR2 SMNVEV (reference sequence). The chain's CDR3 is CASRGTVQYF. CDR3 nucleotides: TGTGCCAGCAGAGGCACGGTGCAGTATTTT.

This clone was detected only once. The chain joins TRBV6-1 to TRBJ2-7; D is uncertain. The CDR3 covers 17 residues. CDR1 and CDR2 (germline): MNHNS, SASEGT. Trimming cost V 3 bases and J 5 bases, with 23 bases left between them. The DNA for the CDR3 is TGTGCCAGCAGTGACGCGACCGGTCCAGCGATCATGAACGAGCAGTACTTC. This encodes CASSDATGPAIMNEQYF.

V is TRBV19 and J is TRBJ1-5; possible D gene TRBD1, 5 bases. This CDR3 is 15 amino acids long. Trimming pared 10 bases from V and 0 bases from J, leaving 16 bases between. Germline CDR1 LNHDA, CDR2 SQIVND (reference sequence). CDR3 in DNA: TGTGCCACGAAGGCGACAGACGGTAGCAATCAGCCCCAGCATTTT. Its translation: CATKATDGSNQPQHF.

This chain joins TRBV2 and TRBJ2-1, with 9 positions matching TRBD2. The CDR3 is made up of 16 amino acids. In germline, CDR1 is SNHLY, CDR2 FYNNEI. V dropped 1 base and J dropped 7; count of bases not matched to a gene: 8. In DNA form, the CDR3 reads TGTGCCAGCAGTGAAGATAGCGGGAGAACCTCAAATGAGCAGTTCTTC. This translates into CASSEDSGRTSNEQFF.

The V call is TRBV11-1, the J call TRBJ2-2; no reliable D call. The germline CDR1 and CDR2 sequences are SGHAT and FQDESV (reference sequence). The V end lost 5 bases, the J end lost 2 bases, and 9 bases lay between the germline ends. CDR3 length: 14 residues. This CDR3 is CASSRAGNTGELFF. The CDR3 coding sequence is TGTGCCAGCAGCCGGGCAGGAAACACCGGGGAGCTGTTTTTT.

The CDR3 coding sequence is TGTGCCATCAGGATTACAGCGAACACTGAAGCTTTCTTT. This translates into CAIRITANTEAFF. This sequence joins TRBV10-3 and TRBJ1-1; D unresolved. CDR1 and CDR2 (germline): ENHRY, SYGVKD. With 6 bases removed from V and 1 base from J, the gap between germline ends came to 9 bases. The length of the CDR3 is 13 residues.

The chain is built from TRBV18 and TRBJ2-5, with TRBD1 identical over 7 bases. The CDR3 spans 18 residues. CDR1 KGHSH and CDR2 LQKENI come from the germline V gene. The junction had 18 bases not matched to a gene; V was cut back by 3 bases and J by 5 bases. CDR3 nucleotide sequence: TGTGCCAGCTCACCCCTCCCTCGACAGGGCACCTCGAGGGAGACCCAGTACTTC. This gives the protein CASSPLPRQGTSRETQYF.